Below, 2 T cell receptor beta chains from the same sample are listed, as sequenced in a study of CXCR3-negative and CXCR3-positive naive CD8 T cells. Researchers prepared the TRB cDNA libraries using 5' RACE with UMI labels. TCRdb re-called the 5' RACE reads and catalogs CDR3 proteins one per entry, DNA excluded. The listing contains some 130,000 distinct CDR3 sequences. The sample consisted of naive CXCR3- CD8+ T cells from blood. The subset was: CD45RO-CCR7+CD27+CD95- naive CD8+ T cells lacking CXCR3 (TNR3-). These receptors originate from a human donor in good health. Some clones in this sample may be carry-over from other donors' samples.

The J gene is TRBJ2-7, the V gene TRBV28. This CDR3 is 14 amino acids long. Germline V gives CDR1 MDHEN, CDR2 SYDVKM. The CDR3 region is CASNTERGSYEQYF.

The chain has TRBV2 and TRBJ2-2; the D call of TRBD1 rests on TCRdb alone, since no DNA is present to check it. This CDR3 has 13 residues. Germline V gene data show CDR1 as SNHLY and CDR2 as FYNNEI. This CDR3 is CANIDRHTGELFF.